The 27 T cell receptor beta chains in this list originate from one sample, sequenced in a study of PD-L1 blockade in urothelial cancer. The protocol was immunoSEQ multiplex PCR, while the TCRdb copy is restricted to in-frame clones and leaves out a portion. The sample holds about 84,000 clones, around 76% seen once. This specimen was PBMCs, taken around atezolizumab (anti-PD-L1) treatment. These receptors all come from a man between 65 and 85 years old with urothelial cancer.

The chain is built from TRBV2 and TRBJ2-7; D remains unclear. CDR3 length: 13 amino acids. Deletions cut 4 bases from V and 0 bases from J, with 7 bases between. Per the germline V gene, CDR1 is SNHLY and CDR2 is FYNNEI. DNA for the CDR3: TGTGCCAGCAGTGCGGAGAGCTCCTACGAGCAGTACTTC. Amino acids: CASSAESSYEQYF.

This chain links TRBV6-1 with TRBJ1-5; 8 nucleotides align to TRBD1. The CDR3 covers 14 residues. Trimming removed 9 bases from V and 4 bases from J; junction bases left unmatched: 8. CDR1 is MNHNS, CDR2 SASEGT, per germline. CDR3 amino acids: CASSDREFNQPQHF. CDR3 in DNA: TGTGCCAGTTCGGACAGGGAATTTAATCAGCCCCAGCATTTT.

The rearrangement links TRBV5-1 to TRBJ2-7; 7 nucleotides match TRBD1. In germline, CDR1 is SGHRS, CDR2 YFSETQ. This CDR3 spans 16 amino acids. V gave up 1 base and J gave up 0 bases; unmatched junction bases: 7. The CDR3 here is CASSLFSQGTSYEQYF. The CDR3 bases are TGCGCCAGCAGCTTGTTTTCACAGGGGACCTCCTACGAGCAGTACTTC.

Only one count was recorded for this clone. The CDR3, as DNA: TGTGCCAGCAGCTTAGATGGGACAGGGGTTCACGAGCAGTACTTC. Protein sequence: CASSLDGTGVHEQYF. V gene TRBV7-2 combines with J gene TRBJ2-7; 10 bases map to TRBD1. The CDR3 runs to 15 residues. The germline V gene encodes CDR1 SGHTA and CDR2 FQGNSA. V was clipped by 1 base and J by 5 bases; unmatched bases: 5. The full variable domain, with the rest looked up from reference TRBV7-2 and TRBJ2-7, is GAGVSQSPSNKVTEKGKDVELRCDPISGHTALYWYRQSLGQGLEFLIYFQGNSAPDKSGLPSDRFSAERTGGSVSTLTIQRTQQEDSAVYLCASSLDGTGVHEQYFGPGTRLTVT.

The chain employs TRBV11-2 and TRBJ1-1, with a tentative D call TRBD1 (6 bases). In germline, CDR1 is SGHAT, CDR2 FQNNGV. This CDR3 is built from 14 residues. The V end was cut by 6 bases, the J end by 1 base, with 12 bases between. The CDR3 sequence: CASSSDSQNTEAFF. CDR3 nucleotide sequence: TGTGCCAGCAGTTCGGACAGCCAGAACACTGAAGCTTTCTTT.

The rearrangement uses TRBV2 and TRBJ1-4; TRBD1 is a possible D gene (5 bases). The CDR3 covers 14 residues. Germline CDR1 SNHLY, CDR2 FYNNEI. Trimming stripped 5 bases from V and 7 bases from J, with 14 bases between. CDR3 nucleotides: TGTGCCAGCAGTAGGGCCCTTAGGGGTGAAAAACTGTTTTTT. This sequence encodes CASSRALRGEKLFF.

The J gene is TRBJ2-3, the V gene TRBV4-2; 7 bases map to TRBD2. In germline, CDR1 is LGHNA, CDR2 YNFKEQ. The CDR3 length is 15 residues. After removal of 1 base from V and 0 bases from J, the junction contained 1 base not matched to a gene. The CDR3 loop is CASSQASGSTDTQYF. The CDR3 DNA reads TGTGCCAGCAGCCAAGCTAGCGGTAGCACAGATACGCAGTATTTT.

V usage is TRBV27 and J usage is TRBJ1-2, with 8 bases identical to TRBD1. This CDR3 spans 16 amino acids. Trimming took 5 bases from V and 0 from J; bases not matched to a gene: 8. Germline loops: CDR1 MNHEY, CDR2 SMNVEV (reference sequence). Here the CDR3 DNA reads TGTGCCAGCAGTGAGACAGGGGTATCGGCTAACTATGGCTACACCTTC. Encoded protein: CASSETGVSANYGYTF.

The J gene is TRBJ1-1, the V gene TRBV10-2; no definite D call. V lost 6 bases, J lost 1 base, and 9 bases lay in between. Per the germline V gene, CDR1 is WSHSY and CDR2 is SAAADI. The CDR3 runs 13 residues. CDR3 loop: CASRGAGNTEAFF. CDR3 DNA: TGCGCCAGCAGAGGCGCAGGGAACACTGAAGCTTTCTTT.

This chain connects TRBV18 to TRBJ2-6; possibly TRBD2 for D (5 bases). V lost 3 bases and J lost 1, with 10 bases in between. CDR1 KGHSH and CDR2 LQKENI come from the germline V gene. The CDR3 consists of 16 residues. CDR3 coding DNA: TGTGCCAGCTCACCTCCGACGGGATCTGGGGCCAACGTCCTGACTTTC. Encoded protein: CASSPPTGSGANVLTF.

This clone was observed once. CDR3 region: CASSFRRADNEQFF. CDR3 in DNA: TGTGCCAGCAGCTTCCGCAGGGCGGACAATGAGCAGTTCTTC. The chain joins TRBV5-5 to TRBJ2-1; possibly TRBD1 for D (5 bases). CDR1 is SGHKS and CDR2 is YYEKEE in the germline V gene (reference sequence). V was shortened by 2 bases and J by 5 bases, with 11 bases between the two germline ends. The CDR3 consists of 14 residues.

The genes are TRBV6-6 and TRBJ1-1, with D hard to call. V was clipped by 8 bases and J by 3 bases, with 10 bases between them. The CDR3 is 12 amino acids. The V gene's germline CDR1 is MNHNY and CDR2 SVGAGI (reference sequence). The CDR3 loop is CASGLGDTEAFF. The CDR3 nucleotides are TGTGCCAGCGGCCTCGGGGACACTGAAGCTTTCTTT.

This chain connects TRBV4-2 to TRBJ2-1; D is possibly TRBD2 (6 bases). Germline loops: CDR1 LGHNA, CDR2 YNFKEQ. V was clipped by 0 bases and J by 6 bases, with 12 bases between them. The CDR3 is 15 amino acids. The CDR3 region is CASSQEWRGVNEQFF. The CDR3 nucleotides read TGTGCCAGCAGCCAAGAATGGCGGGGCGTCAATGAGCAGTTCTTC.

The CDR3 nucleotides are TGTGCCAGCAAACCCGCCGCGGGGGCGGGCGGGGAGCTGTTTTTT. Translated, it gives CASKPAAGAGGELFF. The gene calls are TRBV6-5 and TRBJ2-2, with D perhaps TRBD2 (7 bases). Trimming removed 7 bases from V and 7 bases from J, with 19 bases in between. The CDR3 spans 15 residues. Looked up from germline, CDR1 is MNHEY and CDR2 is SVGAGI.

The chain combines TRBV7-9 with TRBJ2-7, with D perhaps TRBD2 (6 bases). Trimming cost V 1 base and J 0 bases, with 7 bases left between them. The CDR3 length is 14 residues. Germline loops: CDR1 SEHNR, CDR2 FQNEAQ (reference sequence). The CDR3 is CASSLGTTSYEQYF. The CDR3 nucleotides are TGTGCCAGCAGCTTAGGGACTACCTCCTACGAGCAGTACTTC.

This chain links TRBV4-3 with TRBJ1-1; D uncertain. The CDR3 covers 15 residues. CDR1 is LGHNA and CDR2 is YSLEER in the germline V gene. The V and J ends lost 0 bases and 1 base respectively, with 9 bases between them. This chain's CDR3 is CASSQEGPGNTEAFF. The CDR3 DNA reads as TGCGCCAGCAGCCAAGAAGGTCCAGGGAACACTGAAGCTTTCTTT.

The rearrangement links TRBV19 to TRBJ1-1; 7 bases match TRBD1. In germline, CDR1 is LNHDA, CDR2 SQIVND (reference sequence). CDR3 length equals 17 residues. V shed 1 base, J shed 2 bases, and the junction held 10 bases outside the gene matches. The CDR3: CASSIVAGGLPNTEAFF. The CDR3 nucleotides read TGTGCCAGTAGTATAGTGGCAGGGGGTCTCCCTAACACTGAAGCTTTCTTT.

This sequence joins TRBV5-1 and TRBJ2-1, with 8 bases matching TRBD2. From germline, CDR1 is SGHRS and CDR2 YFSETQ. J lost 7 bases, V lost 0 bases, and 3 bases had no gene match. The CDR3 sequence is 14 residues long. The CDR3 DNA reads as TGCGCCAGCAGCTTGGCCGGGGGGGGAAATGAGCAGTTCTTC. This encodes CASSLAGGGNEQFF.

This chain links TRBV5-1 with TRBJ2-7; tentative D call: TRBD2 (6 bases). The CDR3 contains 13 residues. V was shortened by 5 bases and J by 3 bases, with 12 bases between the two germline ends. CDR1 SGHRS and CDR2 YFSETQ come from the germline V gene. CDR3 loop: CASREGSGYEQYF. The CDR3 nucleotides read TGCGCCAGCAGGGAGGGGAGCGGCTACGAGCAGTACTTC.

The genes are TRBV27 and TRBJ2-2, with no clear D. The germline CDR1 and CDR2 sequences are MNHEY and SMNVEV (reference sequence). The CDR3 totals 13 residues. The V and J ends lost 3 bases and 3 bases respectively, with 5 bases between them. CDR3 sequence: CASSFSDTGELFF. DNA for the CDR3: TGTGCCAGCAGTTTTTCGGACACCGGGGAGCTGTTTTTT.

The CDR3 sequence is CASSQGVEAYNEQFF. In DNA, the CDR3 is TGCGCCAGCAGCCAAGGGGTCGAGGCCTACAATGAGCAGTTCTTC. V gene TRBV4-1 combines with J gene TRBJ2-1; D gene ambiguous. This CDR3 is built from 15 residues. Trimming stripped 1 base from V and 2 bases from J, with 9 bases between. Germline values: CDR1 MGHRA, CDR2 YSYEKL.

The J gene is TRBJ1-2, the V gene TRBV2; D is unclear. Germline-derived CDR1 and CDR2 are SNHLY and FYNNEI. This CDR3 has 11 amino acids. V was trimmed by 3 bases and J by 7 bases, leaving 6 bases between them. This CDR3 is CASSDLSGYTF. CDR3 nucleotides: TGTGCCAGCAGTGATTTGAGTGGCTACACCTTC.

The chain recombines TRBV2 with TRBJ2-3; D not resolved. The V end was cut by 6 bases, the J end by 3 bases, with 10 bases between. The CDR3 totals 13 residues. CDR1 and CDR2 from the germline V gene are SNHLY and FYNNEI. CDR3 region: CASSPERTDTQYF. As DNA, the CDR3 is TGTGCCAGCAGCCCCGAGAGGACAGATACGCAGTATTTT.

This clone was seen repeatedly, ten times or more. The V call is TRBV19, the J call TRBJ1-1; possibly TRBD1 for D (5 bases). V dropped 4 bases and J dropped 1 base, with 13 bases sitting between them. This CDR3 has 15 residues. The germline V gene has CDR1 LNHDA and CDR2 SQIVND (reference sequence). The CDR3 DNA reads as TGTGCCAGTAGTAGAATGGACACTCCGAACACTGAAGCTTTCTTT. Amino acid sequence: CASSRMDTPNTEAFF.

CDR3: CATYRGGGETQYF. CDR3 bases: TGTGCCACATACAGGGGCGGGGGGGAGACCCAGTACTTC. This rearrangement joins TRBV6-5 to TRBJ2-5; possible D gene TRBD2, 8 bases. V shed 10 bases and J shed 5 bases, with 17 bases lying between them. This CDR3 is 13 amino acids long. The germline V gene has CDR1 MNHEY and CDR2 SVGAGI.

As regards this clone: At one end the junction does not follow the germline gene, possibly because of a read error. The chain combines TRBV4-1 with TRBJ1-1; D is perhaps TRBD1 (6 bases). Germline V gene data show CDR1 as MGHRA and CDR2 as YSYEKL. The CDR3 length is 16 residues. CDR3 loop: CASSQESPGVNTVAFF. CDR3 DNA: TGCGCCAGCAGCCAAGAATCTCCAGGGGTGAACACTGTAGCTTTCTTT.

This rearrangement joins TRBV19 to TRBJ2-1; 7 bases are shared with TRBD2. The V gene's germline CDR1 is LNHDA and CDR2 SQIVND (reference sequence). The CDR3 is 15 amino acids. After removal of 3 bases from V and 7 bases from J, the junction contained 9 bases not matched to a gene. CDR3 in amino acids: CASSIRIRGENEQFF. CDR3 nucleotides: TGTGCCAGTAGTATTAGGATCCGGGGGGAGAATGAGCAGTTCTTC. Combining the CDR3 with reference TRBV19 and TRBJ2-1 gives the whole variable domain DGGITQSPKYLFRKEGQNVTLSCEQNLNHDAMYWYRQDPGQGLRLIYYSQIVNDFQKGDIAEGYSVSREKKESFPLTVTSAQKNPTAFYLCASSIRIRGENEQFFGPGTRLTVL.